These 30 T cell receptor beta chains were all obtained from the same sample, sequenced in a study of regulatory T cells in long-lasting Graves disease. Time point here: persistent/refractory GD, antithyroid drugs over 5 years with positive TRAb. PBMC RNA was the source of the TCR library. CDR3 regions were amplified by Arm-PCR using iRepertoire HTBI primers to build TCR beta libraries. TCRdb independently ran MiXCR on the multiplex PCR reads; one entry per CDR3 protein. The sample lists 420,000 or so distinct CDR3 sequences; around 24% were seen once. Sample: peripheral blood mononuclear cells (PBMCs), taken when the disease was refractory, from a patient treated with antithyroid drugs. Receptor source: a female donor with Graves disease.

This clonotype was detected ten times or more. This chain connects TRBV27 to TRBJ2-7; 9 bases are a match to TRBD2. Germline trimming cut 0 bases from V and 3 bases from J; bases unmatched to any gene: 6. The CDR3 contains 16 residues. Germline V gene lookup returns CDR1 MNHEY and CDR2 SMNVEV (reference sequence). CDR3 nucleotides: TGTGCCAGCAGTTTATCGGGGGGACTAGCTGGCTACGAGCAGTACTTC. This encodes CASSLSGGLAGYEQYF.

This clonotype was seen a few times. The gene calls are TRBV3-1 and TRBJ2-1; 8 bases align to TRBD1. Germline V gene sequence: CDR1 LGHDT, CDR2 YNNKEL (reference sequence). The V and J ends lost 2 bases and 14 bases, in that order; junction bases with no gene match: 11. The CDR3 is made up of 14 amino acids. The CDR3 nucleotides read TGTGCCAGCAGCCAAACGACAGGGGCGAGAGGAAAGTTCTTC. This encodes CASSQTTGARGKFF.

This clonotype was counted at least ten times. This chain links TRBV6-1 with TRBJ1-6; possible D gene TRBD1, 5 bases. The CDR3 is 17 residues long. Germline CDR1 reads MNHNS; CDR2 reads SASEGT. The V end lost 6 bases, the J end lost 7 bases, and 22 bases lay between the germline ends. The CDR3 DNA reads as TGTGCCAGCAGCCACAGCGAGACAGCGCCAACAAATTCACCCCTCCACTTT. Its translation: CASSHSETAPTNSPLHF.

V usage is TRBV20-1 and J usage is TRBJ1-4; 12 bases line up with TRBD1. Germline CDR1 is DFQATT and CDR2 is SNEGSKA (reference sequence). V lost 3 bases, J lost 7 bases, and 9 bases stayed unmatched. This CDR3 has 16 residues. CDR3 region: CSARGDRGLLGEKLFF. The CDR3 DNA reads as TGCAGTGCTAGGGGGGACAGGGGGCTGCTGGGTGAAAAACTGTTTTTT.

This clonotype showed up many times. The V call is TRBV28, the J call TRBJ2-5, with 8 bases that match TRBD2. CDR1 and CDR2 from the germline V gene are MDHEN and SYDVKM. This CDR3 spans 14 amino acids. Trimming at V came to 2 bases and at J to 5 bases, leaving 4 bases not matched to a gene. The CDR3 loop is CASSLGTRLETQYF. The CDR3 nucleotides are TGTGCCAGCAGTTTAGGGACTAGACTTGAGACCCAGTACTTC.

The chain links TRBV30 to TRBJ2-4; 7 nucleotides align to TRBD1. Germline V gene sequence: CDR1 GTSNPN, CDR2 SVGIG (reference sequence). This CDR3 is built from 17 residues. Losses at the gene ends were 3 bases for V and 4 bases for J; bases not matched to a gene: 15. Written as DNA, the CDR3 is TGTGCCTGGAGCTTGACAGGGCCGGGGATTGGGAAAAACATTCAGTACTTC. Its protein product is CAWSLTGPGIGKNIQYF.

The chain joins TRBV20-1 to TRBJ2-7, with TRBD2 as a possible D gene (5 bases). The CDR3 has 14 residues. The germline V and J ends were trimmed by 3 bases and 7 bases, with 19 bases remaining between them. CDR1 and CDR2 from the germline V gene are DFQATT and SNEGSKA (reference sequence). For the CDR3, the DNA is TGCAGTGCTAGGGGGAGTCTAGTAACGGGGGAGCAGTACTTC. As protein: CSARGSLVTGEQYF.

This chain connects TRBV7-9 to TRBJ1-4, with D uncertain. Trimming removed 5 bases at V and 3 bases at J, with 19 bases between. This CDR3 contains 17 residues. Germline loops: CDR1 SEHNR, CDR2 FQNEAQ (reference sequence). This chain's CDR3 is CASSLYKPILPNEKLFF. In DNA, the CDR3 is TGTGCCAGCAGCCTCTACAAGCCTATACTTCCTAATGAAAAACTGTTTTTT.

This clonotype was detected only a few times. The chain has TRBV29-1 and TRBJ2-7; D is ambiguous. Germline-derived CDR1 and CDR2 are SQVTM and ANQGSEA. Trimming took off 7 bases at V and 2 bases at J, with 18 bases between the two ends. This CDR3 is built from 14 residues. CDR3 region: CSAVRPEKTYEQYF. The DNA for the CDR3 is TGCAGCGCTGTACGACCAGAAAAAACCTACGAGCAGTACTTC.

The V and J genes are TRBV12-3 or TRBV12-4 and TRBJ1-1; D is unclear. There are 17 residues in the CDR3. The V gene lost 2 bases and the J gene lost 0 bases, with 16 bases spanning the gap. For the CDR3, the DNA is TGTGCCAGCAGTTTAAAGTTAGTCGGCTATGTGAACACTGAAGCTTTCTTT. This gives the protein CASSLKLVGYVNTEAFF.

This clonotype was counted only a few times. In DNA, the CDR3 is TGCAGTGCTACGGGGGTGAACGAGCAGTACTTC. Translating gives CSATGVNEQYF. The gene calls are TRBV20-1 and TRBJ2-7; TRBD2 is a possible D gene (6 bases). The CDR3 sequence is 11 residues long. V was pared by 4 bases and J by 5 bases, with 9 bases between. CDR1 is DFQATT and CDR2 is SNEGSKA in the germline V gene (reference sequence).

This clonotype was seen a handful of times. This chain connects TRBV19 to TRBJ1-3; D call uncertain. CDR1 is LNHDA, CDR2 SQIVND, per germline (reference sequence). This CDR3 region has 14 residues. Trimming stripped 6 bases from V and 0 bases from J, with 9 bases between. The chain's CDR3 is CASSPSVSGNTIYF. CDR3 coding DNA: TGTGCCAGTAGCCCCAGCGTCTCTGGAAACACCATATATTTT.

This clonotype has a count of ten or more. The rearrangement links TRBV11-2 to TRBJ1-4; D possibly corresponds to TRBD1 (5 bases). The V end was cut by 0 bases, the J end by 5 bases, with 16 bases between. The CDR3 is 17 residues long. The germline gives CDR1 SGHAT, CDR2 FQNNGV. The CDR3 nucleotides read TGTGCCAGCAGCTTAGATCCGCTCCCTTCAGGGAATGAAAAACTGTTTTTT. As protein: CASSLDPLPSGNEKLFF.

This clonotype occurred many times. In DNA, the CDR3 is TGTGCCAGCAGTGCTTCTAGCGAGGCTTACGAGCAGTACTTC. It translates to CASSASSEAYEQYF. V usage is TRBV6-4 and J usage is TRBJ2-7; D possibly corresponds to TRBD2 (6 bases). V lost 4 bases, J lost 4 bases, and 14 bases lay in between. Per germline, CDR1 MRHNA and CDR2 SNTAGT. The CDR3 consists of 14 residues.

The chain recombines TRBV28 with TRBJ2-2; D is perhaps TRBD2 (5 bases). The CDR3 is 15 amino acids. Germline loops: CDR1 MDHEN, CDR2 SYDVKM. The V and J ends lost 5 bases and 2 bases respectively, with 12 bases between them. The DNA for the CDR3 is TGTGCCAGCAGTCCCCCCAGCGGAAACACCGGGGAGCTGTTTTTT. The encoded protein is CASSPPSGNTGELFF. The variable domain in full, with the rest retrieved from reference TRBV28 and TRBJ2-2, is DVKVTQSSRYLVKRTGEKVFLECVQDMDHENMFWYRQDPGLGLRLIYFSYDVKMKEKGDIPEGYSVSREKKERFSLILESASTNQTSMYLCASSPPSGNTGELFFGEGSRLTVL.

The sample holds a few counts of this clonotype. The chain couples TRBV7-6 to TRBJ2-7; 7 positions agree with TRBD2. J lost 0 bases, V lost 1 base, and 15 bases had no gene match. Germline CDR1 and CDR2: SGHVS and FNYEAQ. The CDR3 runs 19 residues. The CDR3 sequence: CASSLVAGDRWSSSYEQYF. CDR3 DNA: TGTGCCAGCAGCTTAGTGGCGGGAGATCGATGGTCAAGCTCCTACGAGCAGTACTTC.

The rearrangement links TRBV20-1 to TRBJ2-5, with D unresolved. Germline loops: CDR1 DFQATT, CDR2 SNEGSKA (reference sequence). The CDR3 contains 13 residues. V was trimmed by 0 bases and J by 1 base, leaving 6 bases between them. CDR3 protein: CSAREIFQETQYF. Here the CDR3 DNA reads TGCAGTGCTAGAGAGATATTCCAAGAGACCCAGTACTTC.

In this sample, this clonotype turned up many times. The CDR3: CASSAQDRAQYF. In DNA form, the CDR3 reads TGTGCCAGCAGTGCACAGGATCGGGCGCAGTACTTC. This chain joins TRBV2 and TRBJ2-7, with a tentative D call TRBD1 (5 bases). Germline values: CDR1 SNHLY, CDR2 FYNNEI. V gave up 4 bases and J gave up 9 bases, with 13 bases separating them. CDR3 size: 12 residues.

V gene TRBV20-1 combines with J gene TRBJ2-7, with 12 nucleotides matching TRBD2. The CDR3 is 15 amino acids. Germline assignment: CDR1 DFQATT and CDR2 SNEGSKA (reference sequence). The V segment lost 3 bases and the J segment 2 bases; nucleotides outside the gene matches: 5. The CDR3 nucleotides read TGCAGTGCTAGGCCCCTAGCGGGAGGGCCCTACGAGCAGTACTTC. Its translation: CSARPLAGGPYEQYF.

In this sample, this clonotype turned up many times. The chain uses TRBV27 and TRBJ1-5; the match to TRBD1 covers 9 bases. CDR1 is MNHEY, CDR2 SMNVEV, per germline (reference sequence). The CDR3 totals 17 residues. V was clipped by 4 bases and J by 3 bases; unmatched bases: 10. The CDR3 spells CASSSRAGQGVNQPQHF. Here the CDR3 DNA reads TGTGCCAGCAGTTCCCGAGCGGGACAGGGAGTCAATCAGCCCCAGCATTTT.

The chain uses TRBV20-1 and TRBJ2-2; 7 bases fit TRBD2. This CDR3 region has 14 residues. The V gene end was trimmed by 6 bases and the J gene end by 6 bases; junction bases not matched to a gene: 10. Germline V gene sequence: CDR1 DFQATT, CDR2 SNEGSKA (reference sequence). In DNA form, the CDR3 reads TGCAGTGCCTCGAGCGGGATGGGGTCCGGGGAGCTGTTTTTT. Translated, it gives CSASSGMGSGELFF.

This sequence joins TRBV7-2 and TRBJ2-7, with D unclear. V shed 5 bases and J shed 4 bases, with 18 bases lying between them. Germline loops: CDR1 SGHTA, CDR2 FQGNSA. This CDR3 spans 15 amino acids. This CDR3 reads CASSQVAEQLYEQYF. The CDR3 DNA follows: TGTGCCAGCAGCCAAGTTGCGGAGCAGCTTTACGAGCAGTACTTC.

The sample holds a few counts of this clonotype. V and J are TRBV10-3 and TRBJ1-1, with 7 bases aligning to TRBD1. Unmatched junction bases numbered 2, after V lost 6 bases and J lost 1 base. The CDR3 is made up of 13 amino acids. The V gene's germline CDR1 is ENHRY and CDR2 SYGVKD. CDR3 DNA: TGTGCCATCAGGACAGGGAGGAACACTGAAGCTTTCTTT. It codes for CAIRTGRNTEAFF.

This clonotype occurred a few times. The rearrangement joins TRBV5-6 to TRBJ2-1; D not certain. Germline V CDR1 and CDR2: SGHDT, YYEEEE. This CDR3 spans 15 amino acids. Between the trimmed V and J ends, which lost 1 base and 5 bases, there was a span of 13 bases. In nucleotides, the CDR3 is TGTGCCAGCAGCTTGAATATGGGTGGAGACAATGAGCAGTTCTTC. Translation gives CASSLNMGGDNEQFF.

The chain carries TRBV5-1 and TRBJ1-2; D is perhaps TRBD1 (6 bases). CDR1 and CDR2 from the germline V gene are SGHRS and YFSETQ. The CDR3 is made up of 17 amino acids. With 0 bases removed from V and 7 bases from J, the gap between germline ends came to 22 bases. The CDR3 DNA follows: TGCGCCAGCAGCTTGGGAGAATTGACAGGATCTTCGGTTGGCTACACCTTC. Protein sequence: CASSLGELTGSSVGYTF.

The chain combines TRBV14 with TRBJ1-2; maybe TRBD1 (6 bases). Per germline, CDR1 SGHDN and CDR2 FVKESK. V lost 2 bases and J lost 1, with 11 bases in between. The CDR3 runs 15 residues. The CDR3 DNA follows: TGTGCCAGCAGCCAAACAGGGCGACGTAACTATGGCTACACCTTC. The encoded protein is CASSQTGRRNYGYTF.

This clonotype was counted only a few times. V gene TRBV20-1 combines with J gene TRBJ1-5; no firm D call. Trimming took off 3 bases at V and 6 bases at J, with 12 bases between the two ends. The CDR3 contains 13 residues. CDR1 is DFQATT, CDR2 SNEGSKA, per germline (reference sequence). The CDR3 sequence is CSASPSWAQPQHF. CDR3 nucleotides: TGCAGTGCTAGTCCCTCGTGGGCTCAGCCCCAGCATTTT.

The chain recombines TRBV15 with TRBJ1-3; D ambiguous. This CDR3 has 13 residues. The ends were cut back, 3 bases at V and 1 base at J, with 4 bases in the middle. Germline CDR1 LNHNV, CDR2 YYDKDF (reference sequence). CDR3 sequence (DNA): TGTGCCACCAGCAGGGGTTCTGGAAACACCATATATTTT. Protein sequence: CATSRGSGNTIYF.

This clonotype showed up just a few times. This rearrangement joins TRBV6-1 to TRBJ2-7; a possible D gene is TRBD1 (6 bases). The V gene lost 5 bases and the J gene lost 3 bases, with 14 bases spanning the gap. The CDR3 totals 14 residues. CDR1 and CDR2 from the germline V gene are MNHNS and SASEGT. The CDR3 spells CASSRQESHYEQYF. DNA of the CDR3: TGTGCCAGCAGTAGACAGGAATCTCACTACGAGCAGTACTTC.

This sequence joins TRBV10-3 and TRBJ2-4, with D perhaps matching TRBD1 (5 bases). V was pared by 1 base and J by 0 bases, with 16 bases between. In germline, CDR1 is ENHRY, CDR2 SYGVKD. The CDR3 has 18 residues. CDR3 in amino acids: CAISEWSGHVLAKNIQYF. CDR3 coding DNA: TGTGCCATCAGTGAGTGGTCTGGACACGTCCTAGCCAAAAACATTCAGTACTTC.